This TCR beta chain is drawn from a study of T cells in Graves' hyperthyroidism and ophthalmopathy. The germline CDR1 and CDR2 sequences are DFQATT and SNEGSKA (reference sequence). V was shortened by 0 bases and J by 5 bases, with 13 bases between the two germline ends. The CDR3 contains 14 residues. Any patient presenting with uncontrolled infection, other autoimmune disease, pregnancy or lactation was left out. Using roughly 9.4 ml of fresh peripheral blood, PBMCs were prepared. This clonotype has at least ten counts. The source material, RNA transcripts, was used to amplify TCR beta CDR3 regions. A set of HTBI primers served as the primers for a first-round RT-PCR of the TCR CDR3. TCRdb independently ran MiXCR on the multiplex PCR reads; one entry per CDR3 protein. The sample has about 380,000 distinct CDR3 sequences, less than 20% seen once.

Specimen: blood. The source is a man aged 18 to 29 with Graves' ophthalmopathy. The chain links TRBV20-1 to TRBJ1-2, with unresolved D. CDR3 residues: CSARDGAVFYGYTF. The CDR3 nucleotides read TGCAGTGCTAGAGATGGAGCAGTCTTTTATGGCTACACCTTC.